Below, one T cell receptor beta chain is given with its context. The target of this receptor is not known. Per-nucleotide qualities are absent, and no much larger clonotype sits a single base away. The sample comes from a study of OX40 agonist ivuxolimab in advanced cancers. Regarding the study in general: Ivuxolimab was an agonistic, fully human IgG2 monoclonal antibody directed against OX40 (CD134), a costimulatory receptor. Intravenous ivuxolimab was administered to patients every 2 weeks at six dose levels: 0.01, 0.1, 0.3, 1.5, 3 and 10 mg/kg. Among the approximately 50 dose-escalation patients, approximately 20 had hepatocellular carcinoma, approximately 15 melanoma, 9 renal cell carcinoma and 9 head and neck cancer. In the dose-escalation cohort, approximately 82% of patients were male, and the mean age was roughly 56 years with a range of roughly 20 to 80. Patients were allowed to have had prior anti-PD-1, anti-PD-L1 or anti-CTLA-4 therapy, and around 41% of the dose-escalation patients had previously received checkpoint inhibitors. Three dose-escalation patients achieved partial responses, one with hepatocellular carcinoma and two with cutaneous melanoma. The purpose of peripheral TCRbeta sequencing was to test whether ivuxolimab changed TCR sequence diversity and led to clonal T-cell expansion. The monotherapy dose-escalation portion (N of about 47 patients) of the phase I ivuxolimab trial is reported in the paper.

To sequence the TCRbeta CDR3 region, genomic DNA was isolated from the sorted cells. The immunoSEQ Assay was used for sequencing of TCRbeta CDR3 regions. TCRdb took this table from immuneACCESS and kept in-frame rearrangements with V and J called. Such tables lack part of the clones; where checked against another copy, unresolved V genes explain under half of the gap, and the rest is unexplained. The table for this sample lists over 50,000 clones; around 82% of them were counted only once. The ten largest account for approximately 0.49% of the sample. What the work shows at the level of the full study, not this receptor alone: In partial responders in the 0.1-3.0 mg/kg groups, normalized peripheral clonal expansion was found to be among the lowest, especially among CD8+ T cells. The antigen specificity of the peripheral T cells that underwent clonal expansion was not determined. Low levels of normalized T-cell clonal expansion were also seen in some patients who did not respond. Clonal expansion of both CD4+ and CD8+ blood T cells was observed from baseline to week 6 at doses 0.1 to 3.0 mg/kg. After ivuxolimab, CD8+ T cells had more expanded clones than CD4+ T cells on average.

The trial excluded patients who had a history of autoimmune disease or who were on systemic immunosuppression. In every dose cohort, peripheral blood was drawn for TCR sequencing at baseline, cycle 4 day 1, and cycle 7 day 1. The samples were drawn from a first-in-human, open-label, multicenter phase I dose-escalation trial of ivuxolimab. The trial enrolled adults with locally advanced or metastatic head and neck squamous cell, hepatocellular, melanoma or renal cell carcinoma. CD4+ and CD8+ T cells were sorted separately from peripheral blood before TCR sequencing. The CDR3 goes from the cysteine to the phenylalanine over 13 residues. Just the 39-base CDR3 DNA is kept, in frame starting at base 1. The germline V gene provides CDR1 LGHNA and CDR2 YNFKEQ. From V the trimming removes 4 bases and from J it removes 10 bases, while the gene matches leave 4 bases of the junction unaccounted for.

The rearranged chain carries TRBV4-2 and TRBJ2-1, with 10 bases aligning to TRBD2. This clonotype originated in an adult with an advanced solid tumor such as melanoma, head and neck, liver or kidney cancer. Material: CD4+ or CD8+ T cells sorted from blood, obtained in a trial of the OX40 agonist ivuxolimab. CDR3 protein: CASSRTSGSEQFF. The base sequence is TGTGCCAGCAGCCGGACTAGCGGTTCAGAGCAGTTCTTC.